A selection of T cell receptor beta chains follows, all from one sample in a study of shared clonotypes between healthy human individuals. Profiling relied on immunoSEQ multiplex PCR, and the TCRdb table lists in-frame clones only, not all of them. The sample records about 2.3 million clones, about 92% being singletons. The sequenced sample was naive CD4+ T cells from PBMCs. Every receptor here comes from a young man in good health. Some clones in this sample may be carry-over from other donors' samples. The CDR3 runs from the conserved cysteine through the conserved F or W. Each record gives: clone size, D gene, J gene, V gene, CDR3 protein, CDR3 DNA. D genes are given only for firm matches. Size is stated for part of the rows, as once, few or many counts, or as a class when the clone is expanded.

clone size: NA; D gene: TRBD1; J gene: TRBJ2-1; V gene: TRBV28; CDR3 protein: CASSGTVGGEQFF; CDR3 DNA: TGTGCCAGCAGTGGGACAGTAGGGGGTGAGCAGTTCTTC
clone size: NA; D gene: NA; J gene: TRBJ1-2; V gene: TRBV19; CDR3 protein: CASKGDAVLGYTF; CDR3 DNA: TGTGCCAGTAAAGGGGACGCGGTACTCGGCTACACCTTC
clone size: NA; D gene: NA; J gene: TRBJ1-1; V gene: TRBV9; CDR3 protein: CASSVAGRNTEAFF; CDR3 DNA: TGTGCCAGCAGCGTAGCTGGTCGGAACACTGAAGCTTTCTTT
clone size: NA; D gene: NA; J gene: TRBJ1-2; V gene: TRBV7-2; CDR3 protein: CASSSTDGPSYTF; CDR3 DNA: TGTGCCAGCAGCTCCACCGACGGGCCAAGCTACACCTTC
clone size: NA; D gene: TRBD1; J gene: TRBJ1-2; V gene: TRBV19; CDR3 protein: CASSFDGTGFNGYTF; CDR3 DNA: TGTGCCAGTAGTTTTGACGGGACAGGGTTTAATGGCTACACCTTC
clone size: NA; D gene: TRBD1; J gene: TRBJ1-2; V gene: TRBV5-1; CDR3 protein: CASSLAGQGGYGYTF; CDR3 DNA: TGCGCCAGCAGCTTGGCGGGACAGGGCGGCTATGGCTACACCTTC
clone size: once; D gene: NA; J gene: TRBJ2-3; V gene: TRBV9; CDR3 protein: CASSTRTFSPTDTQYF; CDR3 DNA: TGTGCCAGCAGCACACGGACCTTCTCCCCAACAGATACGCAGTATTTT
clone size: NA; D gene: NA; J gene: TRBJ2-5; V gene: TRBV20-1; CDR3 protein: CSARLGETQYF; CDR3 DNA: TGCAGTGCTAGACTTGGGGAGACCCAGTACTTC
clone size: NA; D gene: TRBD1; J gene: TRBJ1-1; V gene: TRBV10-3; CDR3 protein: CAISEWTGTANTEAFF; CDR3 DNA: TGTGCCATCAGTGAGTGGACCGGGACAGCCAACACTGAAGCTTTCTTT
clone size: NA; D gene: NA; J gene: TRBJ2-7; V gene: TRBV9; CDR3 protein: CASSVSGTSYEQYF; CDR3 DNA: TGTGCCAGCAGCGTATCAGGCACTTCCTACGAGCAGTACTTC
clone size: NA; D gene: TRBD2; J gene: TRBJ2-3; V gene: TRBV5-6; CDR3 protein: CASSRKTSGITDTQYF; CDR3 DNA: TGTGCCAGCAGCCGAAAGACTAGCGGGATCACAGATACGCAGTATTTT
clone size: once; D gene: NA; J gene: TRBJ2-5; V gene: TRBV7-9; CDR3 protein: CASSGLPGHPQETQYF; CDR3 DNA: TGTGCCAGCAGCGGACTACCGGGACACCCACAAGAGACCCAGTACTTC
clone size: NA; D gene: NA; J gene: TRBJ1-1; V gene: TRBV27; CDR3 protein: CASSPKTGYRSEAFF; CDR3 DNA: TGTGCCAGCAGTCCCAAAACAGGGTACCGTTCTGAAGCTTTCTTT
clone size: once; D gene: TRBD2; J gene: TRBJ2-3; V gene: TRBV28; CDR3 protein: CASSFQGMTSGKDTQYF; CDR3 DNA: TGTGCCAGCAGTTTCCAGGGTATGACTAGCGGCAAAGATACGCAGTATTTT
clone size: NA; D gene: TRBD1; J gene: TRBJ1-1; V gene: TRBV29-1; CDR3 protein: CSVELDRGRAFF; CDR3 DNA: TGCAGCGTTGAACTGGACAGGGGAAGGGCTTTCTTT
clone size: NA; D gene: TRBD2; J gene: TRBJ2-3; V gene: TRBV30; CDR3 protein: CAWVGGLAGVDTQYF; CDR3 DNA: TGTGCCTGGGTCGGTGGGCTAGCGGGGGTGGATACGCAGTATTTT
clone size: NA; D gene: NA; J gene: TRBJ2-2; V gene: TRBV6-5; CDR3 protein: CASLGQNTGELFF; CDR3 DNA: TGTGCCAGCCTGGGACAGAACACCGGGGAGCTGTTTTTT
clone size: NA; D gene: NA; J gene: TRBJ1-1; V gene: TRBV7-9; CDR3 protein: CASSLGQVMNTEAFF; CDR3 DNA: TGTGCCAGCAGCTTAGGACAGGTTATGAACACTGAAGCTTTCTTT
clone size: NA; D gene: NA; J gene: TRBJ2-1; V gene: TRBV2; CDR3 protein: CASSDLTVPNEQFF; CDR3 DNA: TGTGCCAGCAGTGATCTGACTGTTCCCAATGAGCAGTTCTTC
clone size: NA; D gene: TRBD2; J gene: TRBJ2-3; V gene: TRBV28; CDR3 protein: CASSFQGGGSTDTQYF; CDR3 DNA: TGTGCCAGCAGTTTCCAGGGCGGGGGTTCCACAGATACGCAGTATTTT
clone size: NA; D gene: TRBD2; J gene: TRBJ2-7; V gene: TRBV5-6; CDR3 protein: CASSLASGTDEQYF; CDR3 DNA: TGTGCCAGCAGCTTGGCTAGCGGGACCGACGAGCAGTACTTC
clone size: NA; D gene: NA; J gene: TRBJ2-2; V gene: TRBV5-1; CDR3 protein: CASSLGLVGGELFF; CDR3 DNA: TGCGCCAGCAGCTTGGGGCTAGTCGGCGGGGAGCTGTTTTTT
clone size: NA; D gene: TRBD2; J gene: TRBJ2-7; V gene: TRBV29-1; CDR3 protein: CSVETSGRTYEQYF; CDR3 DNA: TGCAGCGTTGAGACTAGCGGGAGGACCTACGAGCAGTACTTC
clone size: NA; D gene: TRBD2; J gene: TRBJ2-7; V gene: TRBV7-9; CDR3 protein: CASSWTSGNYEQYF; CDR3 DNA: TGTGCCAGCAGCTGGACTAGCGGGAACTACGAGCAGTACTTC
clone size: NA; D gene: NA; J gene: TRBJ1-2; V gene: TRBV5-4; CDR3 protein: CASSLGRTIANYGYTF; CDR3 DNA: TGTGCCAGCAGCTTGGGACGGACTATTGCTAACTATGGCTACACCTTC
clone size: NA; D gene: NA; J gene: TRBJ2-3; V gene: TRBV10-1; CDR3 protein: CASSTSGGTENLDTQYF; CDR3 DNA: TGCGCCAGCAGCACCTCGGGGGGGACAGAGAACTTAGATACGCAGTATTTT
clone size: NA; D gene: NA; J gene: TRBJ2-1; V gene: TRBV7-2; CDR3 protein: CASSLQGGNNEQFF; CDR3 DNA: TGTGCCAGCAGCTTACAGGGAGGCAACAATGAGCAGTTCTTC
clone size: NA; D gene: NA; J gene: TRBJ2-2; V gene: TRBV5-1; CDR3 protein: CASSQPELTGELFF; CDR3 DNA: TGCGCCAGCAGCCAACCCGAGCTCACCGGGGAGCTGTTTTTT
clone size: NA; D gene: NA; J gene: TRBJ1-4; V gene: TRBV6-5; CDR3 protein: CASSSRGLGEKLFF; CDR3 DNA: TGTGCCAGCAGCTCCCGGGGGCTCGGCGAAAAACTGTTTTTT
clone size: NA; D gene: NA; J gene: TRBJ1-4; V gene: TRBV4-1; CDR3 protein: CASSQGPFEKLFF; CDR3 DNA: TGCGCCAGCAGCCAAGGTCCTTTTGAAAAACTGTTTTTT
clone size: NA; D gene: NA; J gene: TRBJ2-1; V gene: TRBV6-6; CDR3 protein: CASSSTGRHEQFF; CDR3 DNA: TGTGCCAGCAGTTCTACAGGGAGGCATGAGCAGTTCTTC
clone size: NA; D gene: TRBD2; J gene: TRBJ2-3; V gene: TRBV18; CDR3 protein: CASSPLVLAGGGDTQYF; CDR3 DNA: TGTGCCAGCTCACCACTAGTCCTAGCGGGAGGAGGAGATACGCAGTATTTT
clone size: NA; D gene: NA; J gene: TRBJ2-7; V gene: TRBV4-1; CDR3 protein: CASSPAIPYEQYF; CDR3 DNA: TGCGCCAGCAGCCCCGCGATTCCCTACGAGCAGTACTTC
clone size: NA; D gene: TRBD1; J gene: TRBJ2-7; V gene: TRBV28; CDR3 protein: CASSQQGSEQYF; CDR3 DNA: TGTGCCAGCAGTCAACAGGGGAGCGAGCAGTACTTC
clone size: NA; D gene: TRBD2; J gene: TRBJ2-7; V gene: TRBV18; CDR3 protein: CASSPQGLNINYEQYF; CDR3 DNA: TGTGCCAGCTCACCACAGGGACTAAATATCAACTACGAGCAGTACTTC
clone size: NA; D gene: NA; J gene: TRBJ1-4; V gene: TRBV4-1; CDR3 protein: CASSPGGSNEKLFF; CDR3 DNA: TGCGCCAGCAGCCCGGGGGGGAGTAATGAAAAACTGTTTTTT
clone size: NA; D gene: NA; J gene: TRBJ2-1; V gene: TRBV10-1; CDR3 protein: CASSAGAGVEQFF; CDR3 DNA: TGCGCCAGCAGTGCGGGGGCGGGAGTTGAGCAGTTCTTC
clone size: NA; D gene: NA; J gene: TRBJ2-7; V gene: TRBV28; CDR3 protein: CASSLWIYEQYF; CDR3 DNA: TGTGCCAGCAGTTTATGGATATACGAGCAGTACTTC
clone size: NA; D gene: NA; J gene: TRBJ1-2; V gene: TRBV5-1; CDR3 protein: CASRVPGVNYGYTF; CDR3 DNA: TGCGCCAGCAGGGTCCCTGGCGTTAACTATGGCTACACCTTC
clone size: once; D gene: NA; J gene: TRBJ1-1; V gene: TRBV19; CDR3 protein: CASSIGGAMNTEAFF; CDR3 DNA: TGTGCCAGTAGTATAGGGGGCGCCATGAACACTGAAGCTTTCTTT
clone size: NA; D gene: NA; J gene: TRBJ2-2; V gene: TRBV5-4; CDR3 protein: CASSLGPGEGNTGELFF; CDR3 DNA: TGTGCCAGCAGCTTGGGACCAGGGGAGGGAAACACCGGGGAGCTGTTTTTT